The 5 T cell receptor beta chains listed next were all sequenced from one sample in a study of Graves' ophthalmopathy and Graves' hyperthyroidism. RNA transcripts were the source from which TCR beta CDR3 regions were amplified. Investigators did first-round RT-PCR with HTBI primers, then second-round multiplex PCR. Each CDR3 protein is one row after TCRdb ran MiXCR on the multiplex PCR reads. The sample has about 380,000 distinct CDR3 sequences, over 15% seen once; the top ten hold about 7%. The specimen sequenced was peripheral blood. These receptors originate from a woman between 18 and 29 years old with stable Graves' hyperthyroidism.

In its sample, this clonotype was seen many times. CDR3 DNA: TGTGCCACCATGGACAGGGGGGTATCCTACGAGCAGTACTTC. Translation gives CATMDRGVSYEQYF. The genes are TRBV15 and TRBJ2-7; the match to TRBD1 covers 10 bases. The trim removed 7 bases at V and 1 base at J, leaving 4 bases unmatched. This CDR3 has 14 amino acids. CDR1 is LNHNV, CDR2 YYDKDF, per germline (reference sequence).

In this sample, this clonotype turned up many times. The genes are TRBV6-1 and TRBJ2-7; a weak D match, TRBD1 (6 bases). Trimming stripped 5 bases from V and 0 bases from J, with 11 bases between. Germline V lookup: CDR1 MNHNS, CDR2 SASEGT. The CDR3 spans 14 residues. The CDR3 region has the DNA TGTGCCAGCAGTCATCGGGACACCTCCTACGAGCAGTACTTC. It specifies CASSHRDTSYEQYF.

The genes are TRBV25-1 and TRBJ2-7; 11 bases match TRBD2. The CDR3 consists of 15 residues. CDR1 and CDR2 (germline): MGHDK, SYGVNS. V gave up 5 bases and J gave up 3 bases; unmatched junction bases: 6. As DNA, the CDR3 is TGTGCCAGCAGTTATGGACTAGCGGGTGGCTACGAGCAGTACTTC. Translation: CASSYGLAGGYEQYF.

This clonotype has more than one count but fewer than ten. This may be a read error, as it is one base from a much larger clone. The genes are TRBV20-1 and TRBJ1-5, with D possibly TRBD1 on 6 matching bases. CDR1 is DFQATT, CDR2 SNEGSKA, per germline (reference sequence). The length of the CDR3 is 15 residues. The CDR3 protein is CNASQGPVSNQPQHF. As DNA, the CDR3 is TGCAATGCTAGCCAGGGGCCCGTTAGCAATCAGCCCCAGCATTTT.

This clonotype was seen ten or more times. This chain uses TRBV6-1 with TRBJ2-6, with D uncertain. There are 16 residues in the CDR3. Trimming pared 3 bases from V and 0 bases from J, leaving 9 bases between. CDR1 is MNHNS and CDR2 is SASEGT in the germline V gene. The CDR3 loop is CASSEVLPSGANVLTF. As DNA, the CDR3 is TGTGCCAGCAGTGAGGTTCTCCCCTCTGGGGCCAACGTCCTGACTTTC.